Presented here are 17 T cell receptor beta chains from one specimen sequenced in a study of early T cells in non-severe SARS-CoV-2 infection. TCRdb re-called the 5' RACE reads with MiXCR, one entry per CDR3 protein. Of fewer than 120,000 distinct CDR3 sequences listed, around an eighth were seen once; the top ten hold approximately 4%. The sequencing here drew on whole blood, taken at baseline. Source of these receptors: an adult who was a healthcare worker with PCR-confirmed SARS-CoV-2 infection or an uninfected control (not recorded which).

There are a few counts of this clonotype. The rearrangement links TRBV12-3 or TRBV12-4 to TRBJ2-1; D gene ambiguous. Trimming removed 3 bases from V and 3 bases from J, with 9 bases in between. The CDR3 contains 14 residues. The CDR3 reads CASSLSQRYNEQFF. CDR3 in DNA: TGTGCCAGCAGTTTGTCTCAGCGCTACAATGAGCAGTTCTTC.

The chain employs TRBV7-2 and TRBJ2-1; D unresolved. Germline CDR1 reads SGHTA; CDR2 reads FQGNSA. Deletions cut 5 bases from V and 10 bases from J, with 12 bases between. This CDR3 region has 12 residues. DNA for the CDR3: TGTGCCAGCAGCGCCTGGGGTAGCGAGCAGTTCTTC. Translating it yields CASSAWGSEQFF.

The chain employs TRBV27 and TRBJ2-6; 8 nucleotides match TRBD1. The CDR3 consists of 19 residues. Germline V gene lookup returns CDR1 MNHEY and CDR2 SMNVEV (reference sequence). Trimming removed 4 bases from V and 4 bases from J; junction bases left unmatched: 15. Written as DNA, the CDR3 is TGTGCCAGCAGTTCCCGACCTTGGACAGGGTCGTCCGGGGCCAACGTCCTGACTTTC. Amino acid sequence: CASSSRPWTGSSGANVLTF.

V and J are TRBV19 and TRBJ2-7; weak D call: TRBD1 (7 bases). The V gene's germline CDR1 is LNHDA and CDR2 SQIVND (reference sequence). The V and J ends lost 10 bases and 1 base respectively, with 20 bases between them. The CDR3 spans 15 residues. The CDR3 coding sequence is TGTGCCACCTCCAGGGGGGCGTTCCCTTCCTACGAGCAGTACTTC. Protein product: CATSRGAFPSYEQYF.

This clonotype was recorded many times. J is TRBJ2-3 and V is TRBV20-1; either TRBD1 or TRBD2 may supply D (6 bases each). This CDR3 comprises 16 residues. Germline V gene lookup returns CDR1 DFQATT and CDR2 SNEGSKA (reference sequence). Trimming pared 6 bases from V and 5 bases from J, leaving 24 bases between. The CDR3 is CSASTAWGRGVDTQYF. CDR3 nucleotides: TGCAGTGCCTCAACTGCATGGGGGCGCGGGGTAGATACGCAGTATTTT.

The chain combines TRBV29-1 with TRBJ1-1; D call uncertain. In germline, CDR1 is SQVTM, CDR2 ANQGSEA. Trimming pared 3 bases from V and 1 base from J, leaving 6 bases between. The CDR3 covers 12 residues. CDR3: CSVEDKNTEAFF. The DNA for the CDR3 is TGCAGCGTTGAGGATAAGAACACTGAAGCTTTCTTT.

This chain links TRBV27 with TRBJ2-3; 9 bases are shared with TRBD2. V shed 2 bases and J 11 bases; nucleotides not matched to a gene: 14. Germline-derived CDR1 and CDR2 are MNHEY and SMNVEV (reference sequence). This CDR3 spans 16 amino acids. The CDR3 loop reads CASSLSLAGGPSVQYF. The CDR3 bases are TGTGCCAGCAGTTTAAGCTTGGCGGGAGGGCCGAGTGTGCAGTATTTT.

This clonotype was recorded at least ten times. The V call is TRBV7-9, the J call TRBJ1-1; the D is unclear. The CDR3 runs 15 residues. Trimming cost V 1 base and J 1 base, with 10 bases left between them. Germline V CDR1 and CDR2: SEHNR, FQNEAQ (reference sequence). In DNA form, the CDR3 reads TGTGCCAGCAGCTTAGTGGTAGGAGCGAACACTGAAGCTTTCTTT. It translates to CASSLVVGANTEAFF.

This clonotype was counted at least ten times. The J gene is TRBJ1-1, the V gene TRBV11-3; perhaps TRBD1 as D (6 bases). Trimming took off 0 bases at V and 5 bases at J, with 10 bases between the two ends. This CDR3 has 14 residues. In germline, CDR1 is SGHNT, CDR2 YENEEA. CDR3: CASSLDGGRTEAFF. The CDR3 coding sequence is TGTGCCAGCAGCTTAGACGGGGGGCGGACTGAAGCTTTCTTT.

V is TRBV11-1 and J is TRBJ2-1, with TRBD2 matching over 14 bases. The CDR3 sequence is 16 residues long. Germline loops: CDR1 SGHAT, CDR2 FQDESV (reference sequence). J gave up 8 bases and V 4 bases, and 7 bases lay outside the gene matches. CDR3 protein: CASSWGTSGSQDEQFF. In DNA, the CDR3 is TGTGCCAGCAGCTGGGGGACTAGCGGGAGTCAGGATGAGCAGTTCTTC.

The V call is TRBV12-3 or TRBV12-4, the J call TRBJ2-1, with D possibly matching TRBD2 (6 bases). This CDR3 is built from 14 residues. Trimming shortened V by 5 bases and J by 7 bases, and 15 bases separated the two germline ends. The chain's CDR3 is CASSPETSTNEQFF. As DNA, the CDR3 is TGTGCCAGCAGTCCCGAGACTAGTACTAATGAGCAGTTCTTC.

This clonotype has just a few counts. This chain connects TRBV7-2 to TRBJ1-4, with D maybe TRBD1 (5 bases). The V gene's germline CDR1 is SGHTA and CDR2 FQGNSA. The CDR3 totals 13 residues. The ends were cut back, 5 bases at V and 5 bases at J, with 9 bases in the middle. CDR3 sequence (DNA): TGTGCCAGCAGCATGAACAGGAATGAAAAACTGTTTTTT. Translated: CASSMNRNEKLFF.

The CDR3, as DNA: TGTGCCAGCAGTCCTCAGGGAGCTTCAAACATTCAGTACTTC. Its protein product is CASSPQGASNIQYF. V is TRBV6-5 and J is TRBJ2-4; the D call may be TRBD1 or TRBD2 (5 bases each). Trimming took 5 bases from V and 6 from J, leaving 14 bases between them. Germline V gene lookup returns CDR1 MNHEY and CDR2 SVGAGI. The CDR3 has 14 amino acids.

This clonotype occurred a few times. The chain is built from TRBV4-2 and TRBJ2-2, with 7 bases aligning to TRBD1. This CDR3 spans 16 amino acids. Germline loops: CDR1 LGHNA, CDR2 YNFKEQ. J was trimmed by 0 bases and V by 2 bases; bases with no gene match: 3. The CDR3 sequence is CASSQNTGANTGELFF. DNA of the CDR3: TGTGCCAGCAGCCAAAATACAGGGGCGAACACCGGGGAGCTGTTTTTT.

V usage is TRBV5-1 and J usage is TRBJ1-4, with D unclear. V lost 0 bases, J lost 0 bases, and 12 bases lay in between. Looked up from germline, CDR1 is SGHRS and CDR2 is YFSETQ. The CDR3 totals 17 residues. Here the CDR3 DNA reads TGCGCCAGCAGCTTGGTTCCGGTGACCGCAACTAATGAAAAACTGTTTTTT. Translation: CASSLVPVTATNEKLFF.

This chain connects TRBV5-1 to TRBJ1-1, with D possibly matching TRBD1 (5 bases). The V end lost 0 bases, the J end lost 5 bases, and 17 bases lay between the germline ends. Germline V CDR1 and CDR2: SGHRS, YFSETQ. The CDR3 has 16 residues. CDR3 amino acids: CASSLESSGLGTEAFF. The CDR3 nucleotides read TGCGCCAGCAGCTTGGAATCGTCAGGGCTTGGGACTGAAGCTTTCTTT.

This clonotype was detected many times. This rearrangement joins TRBV12-3 or TRBV12-4 to TRBJ1-3; D gene uncertain. The CDR3 consists of 16 residues. Trimming took off 0 bases at V and 2 bases at J, with 11 bases between the two ends. The DNA of the CDR3 is TGTGCCAGCAGTTTAGCCCAACAGCGTCCTGGAAACACCATATATTTT. This sequence encodes CASSLAQQRPGNTIYF.